The 7 T cell receptor beta chains below come from one sample, sequenced in a study of blood T cell repertoires in COVID-19. Sequenced by immunoSEQ multiplex PCR; TCRdb stores in-frame clones only, minus some. Here the sample spans 50,000 or so clones, 65% to 90% being singletons. What was sequenced was peripheral blood. The source is a man aged 40-49 years with acute or convalescent COVID-19.

The chain has TRBV5-4 and TRBJ2-3; D gene ambiguous. The V and J ends lost 3 bases and 5 bases respectively, with 16 bases between them. The CDR3 loop spans 15 amino acids. Germline assignment: CDR1 SGHNT and CDR2 YYREEE (reference sequence). The CDR3 spells CASSWAPAPEDTQYF. Written as DNA, the CDR3 is TGTGCCAGCAGCTGGGCCCCGGCCCCGGAAGATACGCAGTATTTT.

This sequence joins TRBV15 and TRBJ2-6; D might be TRBD1 (5 bases). Per germline, CDR1 LNHNV and CDR2 YYDKDF (reference sequence). The CDR3 totals 18 residues. Trimming removed 4 bases from V and 1 base from J, with 17 bases in between. The CDR3 DNA reads TGTGCCACCAGCAAGGGGTGGGCGGCAGGGTCTGGGGCCAACGTCCTGACTTTC. Its translation is CATSKGWAAGSGANVLTF.

The chain recombines TRBV30 with TRBJ2-1; possible D gene TRBD1, 5 bases. V was shortened by 0 bases and J by 7 bases, with 16 bases between the two germline ends. The germline V gene has CDR1 GTSNPN and CDR2 SVGIG (reference sequence). This CDR3 is 15 amino acids long. The CDR3, as DNA: TGTGCCTGGAGTGTTCAGGGTAGTAGGTTGAATGAGCAGTTCTTC. This sequence encodes CAWSVQGSRLNEQFF.

The rearrangement uses TRBV19 and TRBJ2-1; 8 nucleotides match TRBD2. The CDR3 runs 14 residues. With 7 bases clipped from V and 1 base from J, the junction kept 3 bases outside the gene matches. In germline, CDR1 is LNHDA, CDR2 SQIVND (reference sequence). DNA of the CDR3: TGTGCCAGTATACAGCGGGGGTCCTACAATGAGCAGTTCTTC. Its translation is CASIQRGSYNEQFF.

This chain uses TRBV24-1 with TRBJ1-2; the D is unclear. The CDR3 loop spans 14 amino acids. Trimming shortened V by 5 bases and J by 1 base, and 10 bases separated the two germline ends. Germline V CDR1 and CDR2: KGHDR, SFDVKD. CDR3: CATSGAGFNYGYTF. The CDR3 DNA follows: TGTGCCACCAGTGGGGCAGGCTTTAACTATGGCTACACCTTC.

V and J are TRBV3-1 (or the pseudogene TRBV3-2) and TRBJ2-7; weak D call: TRBD2 (6 bases). This CDR3 has 13 amino acids. CDR1 is LGHDT, CDR2 YNNKEL, per germline (reference sequence). V was pared by 5 bases and J by 5 bases, with 13 bases between. The CDR3 loop reads CASSSTRSNEQYF. The DNA of the CDR3 is TGTGCCAGCAGCTCGACTAGAAGTAACGAGCAGTACTTC.

The J gene is TRBJ1-1, the V gene TRBV5-1; D gene unclear. CDR1 and CDR2 from the germline V gene are SGHRS and YFSETQ. The V end was cut by 1 base, the J end by 0 bases, with 7 bases between. This CDR3 comprises 14 residues. The CDR3 bases are TGCGCCAGCAGCTTGAGCGGAATGAACACTGAAGCTTTCTTT. It is translated as CASSLSGMNTEAFF.